The clone carrying this T cell receptor (beta chain) has only a few counts. What it recognizes is unknown. This sample was included in a study of early stage breast cancer tumors. Findings and limits, study-wide: Blood repertoires resembled normal breast more than tumor.

Sequenced by immunoSEQ multiplex PCR; TCRdb stores in-frame clones only, minus some. The table shows under 45,000 clones, with around 69% occurring only once. V lost 6 bases and J 7 bases, leaving 13 bases between the germline ends. The CDR3 consists of 12 residues. Per germline, CDR1 SEHNR and CDR2 FQNEAQ (reference sequence). The sequencing sample was made of blood. This receptor was identified in a person aged 45 to 59 with breast cancer. This sequence joins TRBV7-9 and TRBJ2-7; D ambiguous. The CDR3 coding sequence is TGTGCCAGCAGATTCGGTGCGAGAGAGCAGTACTTC. It specifies CASRFGAREQYF.